This TCR beta chain appears in the sequencing data of a study of T cell responses to AZD1222 COVID-19 vaccine. Study-level background: Pooled samples include second doses given at about 4 or 12 weeks. Broader study findings: It should be noted that donors were predominantly white British and more often female, and clonal diversity was possibly underestimated. None of the repertoires were sampled until the peak T cell response had passed.

The method was immunoSEQ multiplex PCR; TCRdb's version includes in-frame clones alone and lacks a portion of them. The sample gives some 150,000 clones, about 93% of which show up once; over 7.5% is in the top ten. The V gene's germline CDR1 is KGHSH and CDR2 LQKENI. The CDR3 runs 15 residues. The ends were cut back, 3 bases at V and 0 bases at J, with 9 bases in the middle. A word on this clone: What it binds is unknown.

The TCR originated in an adult in good health. The chain recombines TRBV18 with TRBJ1-3; D might be TRBD1 (5 bases). Material: peripheral blood, obtained on day 0 of AZD1222 vaccination. Written as DNA, the CDR3 is TGTGCCAGCTCACCTAAGACAGACTCTGGAAACACCATATATTTT. Translating it yields CASSPKTDSGNTIYF. The complete variable domain, with remaining parts taken from reference TRBV18 and TRBJ1-3, reads NAGVMQNPRHLVRRRGQEARLRCSPMKGHSHVYWYRQLPEEGLKFMVYLQKENIIDESGMPKERFSAEFPKEGPSILRIQQVVRGDSAAYFCASSPKTDSGNTIYFGEGSWLTVV.